These 15 T cell receptor beta chains were sequenced from one sample in a study of blood T cells in healthy people across ages. A second PCR, run for about 6 to 11 cycles, used a sample-barcoded 5' primer plus a J-beta primer mix. TCRdb re-derived calls from the 5' RACE reads in MiXCR, one entry per CDR3 protein. Here the sample spans roughly 1,500,000 distinct CDR3 sequences, approximately 32% being singletons. The sequenced material came from blood. The receptor source for this set is a woman aged 25 to 39 in good health.

The chain uses TRBV7-2 and TRBJ2-1; 7 nucleotides align to TRBD2. Germline values: CDR1 SGHTA, CDR2 FQGNSA. J was trimmed by 10 bases and V by 6 bases; bases with no gene match: 9. This CDR3 spans 13 amino acids. Written as DNA, the CDR3 is TGTGCCAGCAGGGAGGCGGGAGTGAGCGAGCAGTTCTTC. Translation: CASREAGVSEQFF.

This chain links TRBV7-9 with TRBJ2-4; TRBD1 matches 8 bases. The germline V gene encodes CDR1 SEHNR and CDR2 FQNEAQ (reference sequence). The length of the CDR3 is 15 residues. V lost 1 base and J lost 7; bases outside the gene matches: 6. CDR3 nucleotides: TGTGCCAGCAGCTTAGGGACAGGGTTCTTGAACATTCAGTACTTC. Translation: CASSLGTGFLNIQYF. Variable domain in full (rest from reference TRBV7-9 and TRBJ2-4): DTGVSQNPRHKITKRGQNVTFRCDPISEHNRLYWYRQTLGQGPEFLTYFQNEAQLEKSRLLSDRFSAERPKGSFSTLEIQRTEQGDSAMYLCASSLGTGFLNIQYFGAGTRLSVL.

This clonotype occurred many times. The CDR3 sequence: CASSFQSGTGGEQYF. In DNA, the CDR3 is TGCGCCAGCAGCTTTCAATCCGGGACAGGGGGCGAGCAGTACTTC. The chain combines TRBV5-1 with TRBJ2-7, with 11 bases that match TRBD1. V gave up 2 bases and J gave up 6 bases; unmatched junction bases: 7. This CDR3 has 15 residues. Germline CDR1 SGHRS, CDR2 YFSETQ.

This chain uses TRBV20-1 with TRBJ2-7; 9 positions match TRBD2. J was trimmed by 2 bases and V by 6 bases; bases with no gene match: 11. The CDR3 runs 15 residues. The germline CDR1 and CDR2 sequences are DFQATT and SNEGSKA (reference sequence). The CDR3 protein is CSARRLAEYPYEQYF. DNA of the CDR3: TGCAGTGCACGGAGACTAGCGGAATACCCCTACGAGCAGTACTTC.

About this clonotype: Compared with germline, one end of the junction differs, possibly owing to a read error. The rearrangement joins TRBV20-1 to TRBJ1-2, with 10 bases lining up with TRBD1. The germline gives CDR1 DFQATT, CDR2 SNEGSKA (reference sequence). This CDR3 has 15 residues. The CDR3, as DNA: TGCATTGCTAGACTGGGGACAGGGGCGAACTATGGCTACACCTTC. Translating gives CIARLGTGANYGYTF.

For this clonotype: A much larger clone differs by one base, so this may be a read error. The chain combines TRBV10-3 with TRBJ2-7, with D perhaps TRBD1 (6 bases). Trimming took off 7 bases at V and 13 bases at J, with 23 bases between the two ends. The V gene's germline CDR1 is ENHRY and CDR2 SYGVKD. This CDR3 region has 13 residues. CDR3 nucleotide sequence: TGTGCCATCAACAGGGACCCCGGAGACATTCACTACTTC. It encodes CAINRDPGDIHYF.

This clonotype was counted only a few times. This chain joins TRBV28 and TRBJ1-5, with D unresolved. V gave up 4 bases and J gave up 2 bases, with 18 bases separating them. The germline V gene has CDR1 MDHEN and CDR2 SYDVKM. The length of the CDR3 is 17 residues. In nucleotides, the CDR3 is TGTGCCAGCAGTTCCCCGCCCTTTATCCGAGGCAATCAGCCCCAGCATTTT. It translates to CASSSPPFIRGNQPQHF. Combining the CDR3 with reference TRBV28 and TRBJ1-5 gives the whole variable domain DVKVTQSSRYLVKRTGEKVFLECVQDMDHENMFWYRQDPGLGLRLIYFSYDVKMKEKGDIPEGYSVSREKKERFSLILESASTNQTSMYLCASSSPPFIRGNQPQHFGDGTRLSIL.

This clonotype was counted only a few times. J is TRBJ2-3 and V is TRBV20-1, with TRBD2 matching over 16 bases. Trimming cost V 3 bases and J 5 bases; bases outside gene matches: 11. CDR1 and CDR2 from the germline V gene are DFQATT and SNEGSKA (reference sequence). The CDR3 is 18 amino acids. DNA of the CDR3: TGCAGTGCTAGCCCGGGACTAGCGGGGGGGCACCCGCAAGATACGCAGTATTTT. Translating gives CSASPGLAGGHPQDTQYF.

On this clonotype itself: A single base separates this from a much larger clone, so it may be a read error. This chain joins TRBV28 and TRBJ1-2; 7 bases are a match to TRBD1. There are 12 residues in the CDR3. Germline V gene sequence: CDR1 MDHEN, CDR2 SYDVKM. The J segment lost 8 bases and the V segment lost 2 bases, leaving 2 bases of the junction unmatched. Here the CDR3 reads CASSLRGQGYTF. The CDR3 bases are TGTGCCAGCAGTTTAAGGGGGCAAGGCTACACCTTC.

The chain couples TRBV7-9 to TRBJ2-7; no firm D call. The J call may be in error: the DNA end matches TRBJ2-5 better. Germline loops: CDR1 SEHNR, CDR2 FQNEAQ (reference sequence). The CDR3 loop spans 14 amino acids. The CDR3 is CASSLIRPQETQYF. The DNA for the CDR3 is TGTGCCAGCAGCCTAATTCGGCCGCAAGAGACCCAGTACTTC.

A note on this clonotype: Germline and junction disagree at one end, which may indicate a read error. The chain joins TRBV7-9 to TRBJ2-1; possibly TRBD2 for D (6 bases). This CDR3 region has 11 residues. CDR1 and CDR2 from the germline V gene are SEHNR and FQNEAQ (reference sequence). CDR3 region: CASSLESWRVF. As DNA, the CDR3 is TGTGCCAGCAGCTTAGAATCATGGAGGGTCTTC.

In its sample, this clonotype was seen a few times. The chain has TRBV11-2 and TRBJ2-1; TRBD2 might be the D (6 bases). Trimming cost V 3 bases and J 2 bases, with 11 bases left between them. The CDR3 is 15 amino acids. CDR1 and CDR2 from the germline V gene are SGHAT and FQNNGV. CDR3 DNA: TGTGCCAGCAGCTTCGAGCGGGCCGCCTACAATGAGCAGTTCTTC. It is translated as CASSFERAAYNEQFF.

The genes are TRBV12-3 or TRBV12-4 and TRBJ2-3; 9 nucleotides align to TRBD2. J gave up 8 bases and V 5 bases, and 14 bases lay outside the gene matches. CDR3 length equals 16 residues. CDR3 bases: TGTGCCAGCAGTAGCCAGAGAGCGGGAGGCCCTCGTACGCAGTATTTT. Translating it yields CASSSQRAGGPRTQYF.

The chain combines TRBV18 with TRBJ2-7; tentative D call: TRBD2 (6 bases). Per germline, CDR1 KGHSH and CDR2 LQKENI. V was pared by 3 bases and J by 4 bases, with 13 bases between. The CDR3 covers 14 residues. The CDR3 sequence: CASSPLAVGYEQYF. CDR3 nucleotide sequence: TGTGCCAGCTCACCCTTAGCGGTAGGGTACGAGCAGTACTTC.

The table lists this clonotype with a few counts. The rearrangement joins TRBV10-3 to TRBJ1-1; no clear D gene. CDR3 length: 13 amino acids. V was shortened by 3 bases and J by 1 base, with 6 bases between the two germline ends. Germline CDR1 ENHRY, CDR2 SYGVKD. This CDR3 reads CAISDGKNTEAFF. Here the CDR3 DNA reads TGTGCCATCAGTGATGGGAAGAACACTGAAGCTTTCTTT.